Below are 28 T cell receptor beta chains sequenced from a single sample in a study of blood T cell repertoires in COVID-19. Assay used: immunoSEQ multiplex PCR; TCRdb lists only in-frame clones, some missing. The sample lists approximately 350,000 clones; approximately 86% were seen once. Sequenced sample: peripheral blood. These receptors were collected from a woman aged 60 to 75 with COVID-19, enrolled during active disease.

V and J are TRBV7-2 and TRBJ1-4; TRBD1 is a possible D gene (5 bases). The CDR3 runs 14 residues. Trimming pared 5 bases from V and 8 bases from J, leaving 15 bases between. The germline V gene has CDR1 SGHTA and CDR2 FQGNSA. For the CDR3, the DNA is TGTGCCAGCAGCCCCCGCCAGGGAGGCGAAAAACTGTTTTTT. Its protein is CASSPRQGGEKLFF. Full variable domain (remainder filled in from reference TRBV7-2 and TRBJ1-4): GAGVSQSPSNKVTEKGKDVELRCDPISGHTALYWYRQSLGQGLEFLIYFQGNSAPDKSGLPSDRFSAERTGGSVSTLTIQRTQQEDSAVYLCASSPRQGGEKLFFGSGTQLSVL.

The rearrangement links TRBV13 to TRBJ1-1, with D perhaps TRBD1 (6 bases). CDR3 length: 17 residues. Germline assignment: CDR1 PRHDT and CDR2 FYEKMQ (reference sequence). Trimming removed 5 bases at V and 1 base at J, with 20 bases between. CDR3 bases: TGTGCCAGCAGCATTACCCCTGTGGGACACACGAACACTGAAGCTTTCTTT. This sequence encodes CASSITPVGHTNTEAFF. The full variable domain, with the rest looked up from reference TRBV13 and TRBJ1-1, is AAGVIQSPRHLIKEKRETATLKCYPIPRHDTVYWYQQGPGQDPQFLISFYEKMQSDKGSIPDRFSAQQFSDYHSELNMSSLELGDSALYFCASSITPVGHTNTEAFFGQGTRLTVV.

The chain combines TRBV5-1 with TRBJ2-5, with D perhaps matching TRBD2 (7 bases). The CDR3 sequence is 15 residues long. Germline assignment: CDR1 SGHRS and CDR2 YFSETQ. Deletions cut 6 bases from V and 0 bases from J, with 15 bases between. In nucleotides, the CDR3 is TGCGCCAGCATGGCGGGGGCCACGTACCAAGAGACCCAGTACTTC. The encoded protein is CASMAGATYQETQYF.

This chain uses TRBV11-3 with TRBJ2-7; 7 bases line up with TRBD2. V dropped 1 base and J dropped 2; count of bases not matched to a gene: 11. The germline gives CDR1 SGHNT, CDR2 YENEEA. The length of the CDR3 is 17 residues. In DNA, the CDR3 is TGTGCCAGCAGCTTAGCGGTTCAACCGGGGGGAACCTACGAGCAGTACTTC. This sequence encodes CASSLAVQPGGTYEQYF. Full variable domain (rest looked up from reference TRBV11-3 and TRBJ2-7): EAGVVQSPRYKIIEKKQPVAFWCNPISGHNTLYWYLQNLGQGPELLIRYENEEAVDDSQLPKDRFSAERLKGVDSTLKIQPAELGDSAVYLCASSLAVQPGGTYEQYFGPGTRLTVT.

This sequence joins TRBV19 and TRBJ1-4; 8 nucleotides agree with TRBD1. Germline lookup yields CDR1 LNHDA and CDR2 SQIVND (reference sequence). This CDR3 region has 16 residues. V lost 3 bases to trimming and J lost 4 bases; unmatched junction nucleotides: 7. As DNA, the CDR3 is TGTGCCAGTAGTATGTCCGGACAGGGCCTTAATGAAAAACTGTTTTTT. Its protein product is CASSMSGQGLNEKLFF.

This clone showed up just once. The chain has TRBV6-5 and TRBJ1-4; unclear D gene. Germline V gene sequence: CDR1 MNHEY, CDR2 SVGAGI. This CDR3 spans 16 amino acids. The V end was cut by 0 bases, the J end by 8 bases, with 16 bases between. The CDR3 DNA reads as TGTGCCAGCAGTTACTCGTCCAGACACTTTTCCGAAAAACTGTTTTTT. Amino acid sequence: CASSYSSRHFSEKLFF.

The chain couples TRBV27 to TRBJ1-5, with D perhaps matching TRBD1 (6 bases). The CDR3 consists of 12 residues. The germline V and J ends were trimmed by 6 bases and 7 bases, with 10 bases remaining between them. The germline gives CDR1 MNHEY, CDR2 SMNVEV (reference sequence). The CDR3 sequence is CASRQGFQPQHF. The CDR3 nucleotides are TGTGCCAGCAGACAGGGTTTCCAGCCCCAGCATTTT.

For this clone: A much more abundant neighbour one base away suggests this may be a read error. The rearrangement links TRBV5-6 to TRBJ2-2; no clear D gene. The V and J ends lost 4 bases and 2 bases respectively, with 3 bases between them. CDR1 and CDR2 (germline): SGHDT, YYEEEE. This CDR3 is 12 amino acids long. CDR3 DNA: TGTGCCAGCAGCCTTAACACCGGGGAGCTGTTTTTT. This translates into CASSLNTGELFF.

The chain uses TRBV10-3 and TRBJ2-3, with D hard to call. V lost 2 bases and J lost 0, with 9 bases in between. Germline V gene sequence: CDR1 ENHRY, CDR2 SYGVKD. The CDR3 runs to 15 residues. CDR3 sequence reads: CAISEGSSSTDTQYF. Written as DNA, the CDR3 is TGTGCCATCAGTGAGGGGTCTAGTAGCACAGATACGCAGTATTTT.

This chain uses TRBV7-2 with TRBJ1-1; TRBD1 is a possible D gene (6 bases). V gave up 3 bases and J gave up 7 bases, with 15 bases separating them. CDR1 SGHTA and CDR2 FQGNSA come from the germline V gene. The CDR3 sequence is 14 residues long. This CDR3 is CASSFGQGPREAFF. CDR3 in DNA: TGTGCCAGCAGCTTCGGCCAGGGGCCCCGTGAAGCTTTCTTT. Full variable domain (outside the CDR3, taken from reference TRBV7-2 and TRBJ1-1): GAGVSQSPSNKVTEKGKDVELRCDPISGHTALYWYRQSLGQGLEFLIYFQGNSAPDKSGLPSDRFSAERTGGSVSTLTIQRTQQEDSAVYLCASSFGQGPREAFFGQGTRLTVV.

This clone appeared a few times. This rearrangement joins TRBV10-2 to TRBJ1-5; 10 nucleotides agree with TRBD1. Germline loops: CDR1 WSHSY, CDR2 SAAADI. This CDR3 has 14 amino acids. V lost 7 bases and J lost 6; bases outside the gene matches: 6. In DNA form, the CDR3 reads TGCGCCAGCAAGGGGGGACAGGGGTCTCAGCCCCAGCATTTT. Amino acids: CASKGGQGSQPQHF.

This sequence joins TRBV9 and TRBJ1-1, with D tentatively TRBD1 (6 bases). The V end lost 0 bases, the J end lost 0 bases, and 18 bases lay between the germline ends. This CDR3 contains 18 residues. The germline V gene encodes CDR1 SGDLS and CDR2 YYNGEE. CDR3 region: CASSVEGSQGWMNTEAFF. In DNA, the CDR3 is TGTGCCAGCAGCGTAGAAGGGTCGCAGGGGTGGATGAACACTGAAGCTTTCTTT.

The chain links TRBV5-6 to TRBJ1-2; 7 bases are a match to TRBD1. After removal of 2 bases from V and 4 bases from J, the junction contained 2 bases not matched to a gene. Germline lookup yields CDR1 SGHDT and CDR2 YYEEEE. This CDR3 contains 13 residues. In DNA form, the CDR3 reads TGTGCCAGCAGCTTCAACAGGGGCTATGGCTACACCTTC. This sequence encodes CASSFNRGYGYTF. Variable domain in full (rest from reference TRBV5-6 and TRBJ1-2): DAGVTQSPTHLIKTRGQQVTLRCSPKSGHDTVSWYQQALGQGPQFIFQYYEEEERQRGNFPDRFSGHQFPNYSSELNVNALLLGDSALYLCASSFNRGYGYTFGSGTRLTVV.

This chain links TRBV9 with TRBJ2-3; 7 nucleotides agree with TRBD2. This CDR3 contains 15 residues. CDR1 SGDLS and CDR2 YYNGEE come from the germline V gene. V shed 4 bases, J shed 5 bases, and the junction held 10 bases outside the gene matches. The CDR3 DNA reads as TGTGCCAGCAGCTCCCCGGAGACTAGCCTAGATACGCAGTATTTT. This gives the protein CASSSPETSLDTQYF.

The gene calls are TRBV13 and TRBJ2-7; D call uncertain. The V end was cut by 2 bases, the J end by 2 bases, with 4 bases between. The CDR3 is made up of 12 amino acids. CDR1 and CDR2 (germline): PRHDT, FYEKMQ (reference sequence). The CDR3 DNA is TGTGCCAGCAGCTTAAGCCCCTACGAGCAGTACTTC. Protein product: CASSLSPYEQYF.

The V call is TRBV6-5, the J call TRBJ1-1; the D gene is possibly TRBD1 (6 bases). This CDR3 is 15 amino acids long. Germline V gene data show CDR1 as MNHEY and CDR2 as SVGAGI. Trimming pared 5 bases from V and 0 bases from J, leaving 13 bases between. The CDR3 DNA reads TGTGCCAGCAGTCTCGCGACAGGAGTGAACACTGAAGCTTTCTTT. The encoded protein is CASSLATGVNTEAFF.

This chain connects TRBV14 to TRBJ1-2, with D unclear. The CDR3 spans 13 residues. V lost 5 bases, J lost 4 bases, and 11 bases lay in between. Germline values: CDR1 SGHDN, CDR2 FVKESK. The CDR3 nucleotides are TGTGCCAGCAGCGCCCCGGGATTCTATGGCTACACCTTC. This codes for CASSAPGFYGYTF.

The rearrangement joins TRBV6-1 to TRBJ2-7; TRBD2 matches 7 bases. This CDR3 comprises 19 residues. The germline gives CDR1 MNHNS, CDR2 SASEGT. V lost 1 base, J lost 6 bases, and 21 bases stayed unmatched. The CDR3 sequence is CASSEGVMGAGIRFGEQYF. Here the CDR3 DNA reads TGTGCCAGCAGTGAAGGCGTTATGGGAGCGGGGATTCGATTCGGCGAGCAGTACTTC.

The chain combines TRBV24-1 with TRBJ1-1; 9 bases agree with TRBD1. Looked up from germline, CDR1 is KGHDR and CDR2 is SFDVKD. CDR3 size: 16 residues. Germline trimming cut 2 bases from V and 5 bases from J; bases unmatched to any gene: 8. CDR3 nucleotide sequence: TGTGCCACCAGTGATTCTAACAGGGGGCGGTGGACTGAAGCTTTCTTT. Residues: CATSDSNRGRWTEAFF.

The rearrangement uses TRBV7-2 and TRBJ1-1, with 8 bases lining up with TRBD1. Germline V lookup: CDR1 SGHTA, CDR2 FQGNSA. J gave up 1 base and V 5 bases, and 3 bases lay outside the gene matches. The CDR3 has 14 amino acids. CDR3 amino acids: CASSQGAQNTEAFF. The CDR3 DNA reads as TGTGCCAGCAGCCAGGGGGCGCAGAACACTGAAGCTTTCTTT.

The V gene is TRBV5-5, the J gene TRBJ2-3, with 7 positions matching TRBD2. Trimming cost V 2 bases and J 0 bases; bases outside gene matches: 3. CDR3 length equals 15 residues. Germline assignment: CDR1 SGHKS and CDR2 YYEKEE (reference sequence). DNA of the CDR3: TGTGCCAGCAGCTTTAGACTAGCTAGCACAGATACGCAGTATTTT. It encodes CASSFRLASTDTQYF. Together with reference TRBV5-5 and TRBJ2-3, the CDR3 gives the full variable domain: DAGVTQSPTHLIKTRGQQVTLRCSPISGHKSVSWYQQVLGQGPQFIFQYYEKEERGRGNFPDRFSARQFPNYSSELNVNALLLGDSALYLCASSFRLASTDTQYFGPGTRLTVL.

The CDR3 here is CASSQPGLAGGSTDTQYF. The CDR3 bases are TGTGCCAGCAGCCAGCCGGGACTAGCGGGCGGGAGCACAGATACGCAGTATTTT. V usage is TRBV4-2 and J usage is TRBJ2-3; TRBD2 agrees at 12 bases. The CDR3 length is 18 residues. The V gene end was trimmed by 3 bases and the J gene end by 0 bases; junction bases not matched to a gene: 7. Germline V gives CDR1 LGHNA, CDR2 YNFKEQ.

This rearrangement joins TRBV11-3 to TRBJ2-3; 12 nucleotides align to TRBD2. The CDR3 consists of 16 residues. Looked up from germline, CDR1 is SGHNT and CDR2 is YENEEA. The V gene end was trimmed by 5 bases and the J gene end by 2 bases; junction bases not matched to a gene: 5. The CDR3 protein is CASSPGLAGYTDTQYF. In DNA, the CDR3 is TGTGCCAGCAGCCCGGGACTAGCGGGCTACACAGATACGCAGTATTTT.

This clone has a handful of counts. The chain couples TRBV2 to TRBJ1-6; D is ambiguous. V lost 7 bases to trimming and J lost 10 bases, with 14 bases between them. Germline CDR1 is SNHLY and CDR2 is FYNNEI. The CDR3 has 13 amino acids. The CDR3 sequence: CASIGTGNSPLHF. In nucleotides, the CDR3 is TGTGCCAGCATTGGTACGGGGAACTCACCCCTCCACTTT.

The chain uses TRBV7-9 and TRBJ2-7; 13 bases are a match to TRBD2. The germline V gene has CDR1 SEHNR and CDR2 FQNEAQ (reference sequence). The CDR3 has 18 amino acids. V lost 1 base, J lost 3 bases, and 9 bases stayed unmatched. The CDR3 is CASSLGLAGGPFFYEQYF. The CDR3 nucleotides are TGTGCCAGCAGCTTAGGACTAGCGGGGGGCCCTTTTTTCTACGAGCAGTACTTC.

The chain is built from TRBV2 and TRBJ1-6; D call uncertain. V lost 5 bases and J 3 bases, leaving 11 bases between the germline ends. CDR1 is SNHLY and CDR2 is FYNNEI in the germline V gene. The CDR3 runs 15 residues. The CDR3 DNA reads as TGTGCCAGCAGTACCGGGAGACTCTATAATTCACCCCTCCACTTT. Translation gives CASSTGRLYNSPLHF.

The rearrangement joins TRBV6-5 to TRBJ2-2; D perhaps matches TRBD1 (6 bases). V lost 6 bases and J lost 3, with 14 bases in between. The V gene's germline CDR1 is MNHEY and CDR2 SVGAGI. This CDR3 comprises 15 residues. The CDR3 DNA sequence: TGTGCCAGCAGACTAACAGGGTATGACACCGGGGAGCTGTTTTTT. Protein product: CASRLTGYDTGELFF.

This chain uses TRBV12-3 or TRBV12-4 with TRBJ2-1; 11 bases map to TRBD1. This CDR3 has 13 amino acids. V was clipped by 5 bases and J by 10 bases; unmatched bases: 4. CDR3 residues: CASSGQGAGEQFF. CDR3 bases: TGTGCCAGCAGTGGACAGGGGGCAGGGGAGCAGTTCTTC.